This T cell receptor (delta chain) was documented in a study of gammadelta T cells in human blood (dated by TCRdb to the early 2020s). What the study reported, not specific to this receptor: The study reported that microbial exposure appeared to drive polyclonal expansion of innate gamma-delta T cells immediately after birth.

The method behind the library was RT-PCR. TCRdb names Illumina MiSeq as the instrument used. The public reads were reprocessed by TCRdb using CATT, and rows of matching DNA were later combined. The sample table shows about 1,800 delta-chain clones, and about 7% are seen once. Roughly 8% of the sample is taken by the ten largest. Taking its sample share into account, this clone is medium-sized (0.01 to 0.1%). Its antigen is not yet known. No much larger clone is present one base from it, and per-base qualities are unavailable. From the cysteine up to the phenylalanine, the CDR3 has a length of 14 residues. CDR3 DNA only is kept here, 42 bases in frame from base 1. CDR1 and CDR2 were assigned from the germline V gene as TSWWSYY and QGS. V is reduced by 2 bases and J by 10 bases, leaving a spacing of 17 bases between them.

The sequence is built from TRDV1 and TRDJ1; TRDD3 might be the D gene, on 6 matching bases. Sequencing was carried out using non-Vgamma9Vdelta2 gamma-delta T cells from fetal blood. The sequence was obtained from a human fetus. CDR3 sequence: CALGEGRLGRRLIF. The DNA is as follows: TGTGCTCTTGGGGAAGGAAGACTGGGCAGGAGACTCATCTTT.